These 20 T cell receptor beta chains were all obtained from the same sample, sequenced in a study of shared clonotypes between healthy human individuals. Sequencing used immunoSEQ multiplex PCR; TCRdb keeps in-frame clones, though not all of them. The sample consists of 2 million to 2.5 million clones, roughly 90% of them appearing once. The specimen was naive CD4+ T cells from PBMCs. Sample subset: CD45RA+ positively selected. These receptors all stem from a man aged 18 to 35 in good health. Some clones in this sample may be carry-over from other donors' samples.

The rearrangement links TRBV12-5 to TRBJ2-5; D remains unclear. Trimming left V 2 bases short and J 9 bases short, with 22 bases between. This CDR3 is built from 16 residues. Germline-derived CDR1 and CDR2 are LGHNT and FRNRAP. The CDR3 spells CASGLPLEPGVWAQYF. The CDR3 nucleotides read TGTGCTAGTGGTTTGCCCCTTGAGCCGGGCGTTTGGGCCCAGTACTTC.

The rearrangement links TRBV5-4 to TRBJ1-1, with TRBD1 as a possible D gene (5 bases). Deletions cut 4 bases from V and 2 bases from J, with 12 bases between. The CDR3 is made up of 14 amino acids. CDR1 is SGHNT and CDR2 is YYREEE in the germline V gene (reference sequence). CDR3 nucleotide sequence: TGTGCCAGCAGCATGGGACTCACTAACACTGAAGCTTTCTTT. It codes for CASSMGLTNTEAFF.

This clone appeared a single time. The chain is built from TRBV29-1 and TRBJ1-3, with D hard to call. Germline loops: CDR1 SQVTM, CDR2 ANQGSEA. V shed 2 bases and J shed 4 bases, with 9 bases lying between them. This CDR3 has 13 amino acids. CDR3 sequence reads: CSVESVSGNTIYF. Here the CDR3 DNA reads TGCAGCGTTGAATCGGTTTCCGGAAACACCATATATTTT.

CDR3 amino acids: CASSTGTETQYF. CDR3 sequence (DNA): TGCGCCAGCAGTACCGGGACAGAGACCCAGTACTTC. The rearrangement uses TRBV10-1 and TRBJ2-5; D tentatively reads TRBD1 or TRBD2 (5 bases each). The CDR3 length is 12 residues. V was pared by 5 bases and J by 4 bases, with 8 bases between. Germline V lookup: CDR1 WNHNN, CDR2 SYGVQD (reference sequence).

This clone has only one observation. The V gene is TRBV15, the J gene TRBJ2-1, with 10 positions matching TRBD2. V shed 3 bases and J 0 bases; nucleotides not matched to a gene: 2. Germline CDR1 is LNHNV and CDR2 is YYDKDF (reference sequence). The CDR3 is made up of 16 amino acids. CDR3 sequence: CATSSRLAGSYNEQFF. The CDR3 DNA reads TGTGCCACCAGCAGTCGACTAGCGGGCTCCTACAATGAGCAGTTCTTC.

This chain connects TRBV29-1 to TRBJ2-5; no clear D. Germline V lookup: CDR1 SQVTM, CDR2 ANQGSEA. The CDR3 extends over 11 amino acids. Between the trimmed V and J ends, which lost 7 bases and 2 bases, there was a span of 8 bases. Written as DNA, the CDR3 is TGCAGCGCGATCTTACAAGAGACCCAGTACTTC. This sequence encodes CSAILQETQYF.

The J gene is TRBJ2-1, the V gene TRBV11-2; 7 nucleotides agree with TRBD1. The CDR3 runs 16 residues. Germline loops: CDR1 SGHAT, CDR2 FQNNGV. The J segment lost 6 bases and the V segment lost 5 bases, leaving 13 bases of the junction unmatched. The CDR3 region is CASSRSSGQLLNEQFF. DNA of the CDR3: TGTGCCAGCAGCAGAAGTTCGGGACAGCTACTCAATGAGCAGTTCTTC.

The rearrangement uses TRBV5-1 and TRBJ2-1; D call uncertain. Trimming left V 0 bases short and J 5 bases short, with 12 bases between. Germline-derived CDR1 and CDR2 are SGHRS and YFSETQ. This CDR3 contains 15 residues. CDR3 sequence: CASSLEGHANNEQFF. The CDR3 nucleotides are TGCGCCAGCAGCTTGGAGGGCCACGCTAACAATGAGCAGTTCTTC.

This chain connects TRBV7-8 to TRBJ1-5; D remains ambiguous. The CDR3 has 15 amino acids. V was cut by 8 bases and J by 6 bases, with 20 bases left in between. Germline V CDR1 and CDR2: SGHVS, FQNEAQ. The CDR3 DNA is TGTGCCAGCGGCCACACAGCCGAAGTAGGTCAGCCCCAGCATTTT. Translated, it gives CASGHTAEVGQPQHF. Filled out from reference TRBV7-8 and TRBJ1-5, the complete variable domain reads GAGVSQSPRYKVAKRGQDVALRCDPISGHVSLFWYQQALGQGPEFLTYFQNEAQLDKSGLPSDRFFAERPEGSVSTLKIQRTQQEDSAVYLCASGHTAEVGQPQHFGDGTRLSIL.

The rearrangement joins TRBV19 to TRBJ2-2, with D perhaps TRBD2 (6 bases). Germline-derived CDR1 and CDR2 are LNHDA and SQIVND (reference sequence). There are 15 residues in the CDR3. Between the trimmed V and J ends, which lost 1 base and 3 bases, there was a span of 9 bases. CDR3 amino acids: CASSIGRDYTGELFF. The CDR3, as DNA: TGTGCCAGTAGTATAGGCAGGGACTACACCGGGGAGCTGTTTTTT.

The genes are TRBV2 and TRBJ1-1; the D is unclear. This CDR3 is 13 amino acids long. The germline V and J ends were trimmed by 10 bases and 0 bases, with 12 bases remaining between them. Germline CDR1 is SNHLY and CDR2 is FYNNEI. CDR3 region: CATLNELNTEAFF. Written as DNA, the CDR3 is TGTGCCACCTTGAACGAACTGAACACTGAAGCTTTCTTT.

This clone is a singleton in its sample. The chain joins TRBV5-1 to TRBJ2-4; maybe TRBD2 (5 bases). Per germline, CDR1 SGHRS and CDR2 YFSETQ. This CDR3 contains 16 residues. V shed 0 bases and J shed 0 bases, with 10 bases lying between them. CDR3 sequence reads: CASSLGPGIAKNIQYF. For the CDR3, the DNA is TGCGCCAGCAGCTTGGGGCCCGGGATAGCCAAAAACATTCAGTACTTC.

This rearrangement joins TRBV28 to TRBJ2-2; 7 bases are a match to TRBD2. Germline V gene data show CDR1 as MDHEN and CDR2 as SYDVKM. The CDR3 contains 13 residues. With 8 bases clipped from V and 4 bases from J, the junction kept 4 bases outside the gene matches. The CDR3 spells CASLADFTGELFF. CDR3 nucleotide sequence: TGTGCCAGCCTAGCGGACTTCACCGGGGAGCTGTTTTTT.

A few counts support this clone. The rearrangement joins TRBV10-3 to TRBJ1-4; D is perhaps TRBD1 (6 bases). Trimming left V 10 bases short and J 3 bases short, with 12 bases between. The V gene's germline CDR1 is ENHRY and CDR2 SYGVKD. The CDR3 loop spans 13 amino acids. In DNA, the CDR3 is TGTGCCACCAGGGGATCGGCTAATGAAAAACTGTTTTTT. Amino acid sequence: CATRGSANEKLFF.

This clone appeared once. The chain joins TRBV30 to TRBJ2-3; the match to TRBD2 covers 8 bases. Germline V gene data show CDR1 as GTSNPN and CDR2 as SVGIG (reference sequence). After removal of 4 bases from V and 2 bases from J, the junction contained 8 bases not matched to a gene. The CDR3 runs 15 residues. CDR3 loop: CAWTTGTRITDTQYF. CDR3 nucleotide sequence: TGTGCCTGGACAACCGGGACTAGAATCACAGATACGCAGTATTTT.

For this clone: Other DNA sequences in the same sample also yield this CDR3. This sequence joins TRBV28 and TRBJ1-2, with D uncertain. The germline V gene has CDR1 MDHEN and CDR2 SYDVKM. This CDR3 is built from 13 residues. Trimming pared 8 bases from V and 3 bases from J, leaving 13 bases between. Here the CDR3 DNA reads TGTGCCAGCTCGCCCGGGCTAGACTATGGCTACACCTTC. This encodes CASSPGLDYGYTF.

The chain combines TRBV4-1 with TRBJ2-5; 10 positions match TRBD1. Germline lookup yields CDR1 MGHRA and CDR2 YSYEKL. The CDR3 spans 16 residues. Trimming took 4 bases from V and 4 from J; bases not matched to a gene: 9. The CDR3 loop reads CASSPGTGVWRETQYF. In DNA, the CDR3 is TGCGCCAGCAGCCCCGGGACAGGGGTCTGGAGAGAGACCCAGTACTTC.

The chain employs TRBV28 and TRBJ1-5; no reliable D call. This CDR3 has 16 residues. The germline V gene has CDR1 MDHEN and CDR2 SYDVKM. Deletions cut 1 base from V and 0 bases from J, with 10 bases between. The CDR3 DNA is TGTGCCAGCAGTTTATTACCCCTGTATAGCAATCAGCCCCAGCATTTT. Protein sequence: CASSLLPLYSNQPQHF.

The gene calls are TRBV7-2 and TRBJ1-1; D might be TRBD1 (5 bases). CDR3 length equals 17 residues. Trimming left V 0 bases short and J 0 bases short, with 14 bases between. Germline V gene lookup returns CDR1 SGHTA and CDR2 FQGNSA. CDR3 bases: TGTGCCAGCAGCTTAGCGTCCTCTCAGGGAATGAACACTGAAGCTTTCTTT. It translates to CASSLASSQGMNTEAFF. Complete variable domain (other parts from reference TRBV7-2 and TRBJ1-1): GAGVSQSPSNKVTEKGKDVELRCDPISGHTALYWYRQSLGQGLEFLIYFQGNSAPDKSGLPSDRFSAERTGGSVSTLTIQRTQQEDSAVYLCASSLASSQGMNTEAFFGQGTRLTVV.

The chain employs TRBV9 and TRBJ2-3; 10 nucleotides align to TRBD1. The V segment lost 4 bases and the J segment 6 bases; nucleotides outside the gene matches: 14. The CDR3 extends over 17 amino acids. Germline V gene lookup returns CDR1 SGDLS and CDR2 YYNGEE. CDR3 protein: CASSPQVGQGLPDTQYF. The CDR3 region has the DNA TGTGCCAGCAGCCCCCAGGTGGGACAGGGGCTTCCCGATACGCAGTATTTT.